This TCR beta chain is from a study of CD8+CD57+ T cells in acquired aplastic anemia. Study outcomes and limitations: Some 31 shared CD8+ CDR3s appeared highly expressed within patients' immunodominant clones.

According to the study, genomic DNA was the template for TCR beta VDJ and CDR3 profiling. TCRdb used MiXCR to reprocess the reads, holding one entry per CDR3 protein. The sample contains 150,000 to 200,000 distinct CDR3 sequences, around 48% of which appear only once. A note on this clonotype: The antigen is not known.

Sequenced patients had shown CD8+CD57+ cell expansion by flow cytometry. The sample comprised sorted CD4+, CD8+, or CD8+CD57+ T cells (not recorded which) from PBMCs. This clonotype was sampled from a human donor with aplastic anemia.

The CDR3 bases are TGTGCCATCTCGACTGCGACTCTCGGGGCTTCCAATGAGCAGTTCTTC. Translating it yields CAISTATLGASNEQFF. The V gene is TRBV10-3, the J gene TRBJ2-1; D tentatively fits TRBD1 or TRBD2 (5 bases each). There are 16 residues in the CDR3. Looked up from germline, CDR1 is ENHRY and CDR2 is SYGVKD. V gave up 8 bases and J gave up 6 bases, with 23 bases separating them.